This T cell receptor (beta chain) was identified during a study of CD8 T cells in ankylosing spondylitis (dated by TCRdb to about 2017). Notes on the research overall: The study profiled T cell receptor beta repertoires in healthy donors and ankylosing spondylitis patients to find disease-linked TCR variants. The full study cohort comprised approximately 23 ankylosing spondylitis patients and about 110 healthy donors. Samples of peripheral blood were taken, and for ankylosing spondylitis patients, synovial fluid was collected as well. What the work shows at the level of the full study, not this receptor alone: A CD8+ phenotype was shown by the disease-linked clones, which were found at relatively low frequencies in peripheral blood. A TCR beta motif made up of several highly homologous amino acid variants appeared to be characteristic of blood from ankylosing spondylitis patients. Significant enrichment of the disease-linked clones was reported in matched synovial fluid samples from ankylosing spondylitis patients. Some of the motif variants had been reported before in the synovial fluid and blood of reactive arthritis patients, a finding that suggests common disease-initiation mechanisms.

Turning to this clonotype: Its antigen is unknown. No base-level quality is on record; no much larger clone is a single base apart.

The cysteine opens and the phenylalanine closes a CDR3 of 18 amino acids. The entry retains the CDR3 DNA only, 54 bases that are in frame from base 1. The germline V gene (reference sequence) specifies LGHDT as CDR1 and YNNKEL as CDR2. The germline V end is reduced by 7 bases and the J end by 0 bases; junction bases left unmatched: 13. Instrument used: Illumina HiSeq 2500. Quantitative 5'-RACE with molecular barcodes was the method used to prepare the TCR beta libraries. Per the source publication's procedure: Disease-linked TCR variants were identified with a new computational method built on a probabilistic model of VDJ rearrangement. The raw public reads went through TCRdb reprocessing: fastp at Q25, MiXCR clone calling, in-frame beta chains kept. Duplicate CDR3 protein sequences are folded into a single record with the most common DNA and genes. It is TCRdb's table, rather than the study itself, that gives the V and J calls and clone size. This sample comprises 340,000 or so distinct CDR3 sequences, roughly 14% of them detected only once. The ten largest clones take up about 1% of the sample.

Sequenced: blood, either unsorted or a sorted T cell fraction (not recorded which). The sequence was obtained from a male donor with ankylosing spondylitis or in good health (not recorded which). The chain couples TRBV3-1 to TRBJ2-1; 9 bases in between match TRBD2. The bases read TGTGCCAGCAAGGGTCGGCCTAGCGGGGCTAGCTCCTACAATGAGCAGTTCTTC. It translates as CASKGRPSGASSYNEQFF.